One and the same sample provided the 14 T cell receptor beta chains below, sequenced in a study of shared clonotypes between healthy human individuals. Sequencing was performed with immunoSEQ multiplex PCR; in TCRdb, only in-frame clones are kept and a portion is missing. The table records over 1.5 million clones, approximately 98% of them present only once. Sequenced input: naive CD4+ T cells sorted from blood. As to subset: CD45RA+ positively selected. All receptors derive from a man under 40 in good health.

The chain carries TRBV11-3 and TRBJ2-1; 15 bases fit TRBD2. The germline V gene has CDR1 SGHNT and CDR2 YENEEA. The length of the CDR3 is 15 residues. Trimming removed 5 bases from V and 9 bases from J; junction bases left unmatched: 5. CDR3 nucleotides: TGTGCCAGCAGCCGTGGACTAGCGGGAGGGGTTGAGCAGTTCTTC. Translating gives CASSRGLAGGVEQFF. The full variable domain, with the rest looked up from reference TRBV11-3 and TRBJ2-1, is EAGVVQSPRYKIIEKKQPVAFWCNPISGHNTLYWYLQNLGQGPELLIRYENEEAVDDSQLPKDRFSAERLKGVDSTLKIQPAELGDSAVYLCASSRGLAGGVEQFFGPGTRLTVL.

J is TRBJ2-2 and V is TRBV21-1; the DNA was not used to check the table's D call, TRBD1. TRBV21-1 is deemed a pseudogene. This CDR3 is 13 amino acids long. The CDR3 protein is CAGSNRDTGELFF. The CDR3 DNA sequence: TGTGCCGGTTCGAACAGGGACACCGGGGAGCTGTTTTTT.

The V call is TRBV5-4, the J call TRBJ2-1; D is possibly TRBD2 (6 bases). This CDR3 is 13 amino acids long. Germline lookup yields CDR1 SGHNT and CDR2 YYREEE (reference sequence). V dropped 3 bases and J dropped 9 bases, with 13 bases sitting between them. The CDR3, as DNA: TGTGCCAGCAGCTACCCTAGCGCTGGTGAGCAGTTCTTC. It codes for CASSYPSAGEQFF.

The chain carries TRBV20-1 and TRBJ2-5; D is possibly TRBD2 (5 bases). V was trimmed by 8 bases and J by 5 bases, leaving 9 bases between them. This CDR3 region has 10 residues. Germline V gene data show CDR1 as DFQATT and CDR2 as SNEGSKA (reference sequence). The CDR3, as DNA: TGCAGTCTTAGAGGGGAGACCCAGTACTTC. Its protein is CSLRGETQYF.

The V call is TRBV6-5, the J call TRBJ2-7; D is possibly TRBD1 (6 bases). The CDR3 consists of 15 residues. V lost 0 bases to trimming and J lost 6 bases, with 15 bases between them. Germline V lookup: CDR1 MNHEY, CDR2 SVGAGI. The chain's CDR3 is CASSYSNPQGGEQYF. As DNA, the CDR3 is TGTGCCAGCAGTTACTCGAACCCCCAAGGGGGCGAGCAGTACTTC.

The gene calls are TRBV6-6 and TRBJ2-7; D is undetermined. V lost 0 bases, J lost 4 bases, and 10 bases lay in between. The germline V gene has CDR1 MNHNY and CDR2 SVGAGI (reference sequence). The CDR3 loop spans 14 amino acids. The CDR3 coding sequence is TGTGCCAGCAGTTACTCGAAATTTGATTACGAGCAGTACTTC. Residues: CASSYSKFDYEQYF.

CDR3 protein: CASTHWEGQGVRYGYTF. Written as DNA, the CDR3 is TGTGCCAGCACCCATTGGGAGGGACAGGGGGTGCGTTATGGCTACACCTTC. The chain links TRBV28 to TRBJ1-2, with TRBD1 matching over 11 bases. Looked up from germline, CDR1 is MDHEN and CDR2 is SYDVKM. V was clipped by 7 bases and J by 5 bases; unmatched bases: 15. The CDR3 contains 17 residues.

This chain uses TRBV7-2 with TRBJ2-7; the D gene could be TRBD1 or TRBD2 (7 bases each). CDR1 is SGHTA, CDR2 FQGNSA, per germline. This CDR3 spans 17 amino acids. Trimming removed 1 base at V and 4 bases at J, with 20 bases between. The CDR3 DNA reads as TGTGCCAGCAGCTTAGTAGGGGGCGGGAGAGTGTCTTACGAGCAGTACTTC. This translates into CASSLVGGGRVSYEQYF. The full variable domain, in which reference TRBV7-2 and TRBJ2-7 provide the parts outside the CDR3, is GAGVSQSPSNKVTEKGKDVELRCDPISGHTALYWYRQSLGQGLEFLIYFQGNSAPDKSGLPSDRFSAERTGGSVSTLTIQRTQQEDSAVYLCASSLVGGGRVSYEQYFGPGTRLTVT.

The chain is built from TRBV2 and TRBJ2-7, with 8 bases identical to TRBD2. V trimming: 8 bases; J trimming: 3 bases; junction bases outside the gene matches: 9. The CDR3 is 14 residues long. CDR1 and CDR2 (germline): SNHLY, FYNNEI. Here the CDR3 reads CASVGRGDSYEQYF. The CDR3 DNA sequence: TGTGCCAGCGTCGGGAGGGGGGATAGCTACGAGCAGTACTTC.

The sample holds one count of this clone. This chain connects TRBV5-1 to TRBJ2-2, with 11 bases lining up with TRBD2. This CDR3 comprises 15 residues. Germline values: CDR1 SGHRS, CDR2 YFSETQ. Trimming took 5 bases from V and 4 from J; bases not matched to a gene: 4. CDR3 coding DNA: TGCGCCAGCAGAATAGCGGGAGGGCGCACCGGGGAGCTGTTTTTT. The encoded protein is CASRIAGGRTGELFF.

This clone has only one observation. The gene calls are TRBV5-1 and TRBJ2-1; 12 nucleotides match TRBD2. Germline loops: CDR1 SGHRS, CDR2 YFSETQ. V gave up 3 bases and J gave up 7 bases; unmatched junction bases: 23. CDR3 length: 21 amino acids. CDR3 sequence: CASSSPGPLAGGPPFLNEQFF. In DNA form, the CDR3 reads TGCGCCAGCAGCTCCCCCGGGCCCCTAGCGGGAGGGCCTCCTTTCTTAAATGAGCAGTTCTTC.

The chain carries TRBV9 and TRBJ2-1; unclear D gene. Germline CDR1 reads SGDLS; CDR2 reads YYNGEE. CDR3 length: 16 residues. V lost 0 bases, J lost 0 bases, and 10 bases lay in between. CDR3 coding DNA: TGTGCCAGCAGCGTAGATCCCTCGAGCTCCTACAATGAGCAGTTCTTC. It specifies CASSVDPSSSYNEQFF.

V usage is TRBV6-1 and J usage is TRBJ2-2; D call uncertain. Germline loops: CDR1 MNHNS, CDR2 SASEGT. Trimming took 7 bases from V and 7 from J, leaving 13 bases between them. This CDR3 contains 13 residues. The CDR3 sequence is CASTYQAGGELFF. Here the CDR3 DNA reads TGTGCCAGCACCTACCAGGCTGGCGGGGAGCTGTTTTTT.

This clone has just one count. V gene TRBV15 combines with J gene TRBJ2-2; D remains unclear. The CDR3 length is 18 residues. CDR1 and CDR2 from the germline V gene are LNHNV and YYDKDF (reference sequence). V lost 5 bases and J lost 0, with 19 bases in between. The DNA for the CDR3 is TGTGCCACCAGCCCATCACCACAGTCGTGGGCGAACACCGGGGAGCTGTTTTTT. Its translation is CATSPSPQSWANTGELFF.